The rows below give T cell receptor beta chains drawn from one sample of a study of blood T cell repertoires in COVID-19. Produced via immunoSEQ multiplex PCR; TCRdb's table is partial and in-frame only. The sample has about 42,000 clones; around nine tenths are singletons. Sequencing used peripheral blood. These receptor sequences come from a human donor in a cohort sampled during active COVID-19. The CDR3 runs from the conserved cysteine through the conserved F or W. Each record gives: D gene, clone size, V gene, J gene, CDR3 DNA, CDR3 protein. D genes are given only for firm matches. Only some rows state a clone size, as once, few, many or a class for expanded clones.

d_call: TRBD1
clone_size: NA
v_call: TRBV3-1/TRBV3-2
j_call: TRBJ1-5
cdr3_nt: TGTGCCAGCAGCCAGTGGACAGGGACGATTGGGTCTCATCAGCCCCAGCATTTT
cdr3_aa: CASSQWTGTIGSHQPQHF

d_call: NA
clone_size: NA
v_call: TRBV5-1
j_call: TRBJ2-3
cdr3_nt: TGCGCCAGCAGCTTGCCAGGGATTACGCAGTATTTT
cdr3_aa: CASSLPGITQYF

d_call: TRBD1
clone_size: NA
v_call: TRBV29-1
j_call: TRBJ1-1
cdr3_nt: TGCAGCGGCACAGGGGTCTCGAACACTGAAGCTTTCTTT
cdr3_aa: CSGTGVSNTEAFF

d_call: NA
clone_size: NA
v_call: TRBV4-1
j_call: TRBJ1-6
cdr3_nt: TGCGCCAGCAGCCGAATCTGGGCAGAAAGCTCCTATAATTCACCCCTCCACTTT
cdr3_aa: CASSRIWAESSYNSPLHF

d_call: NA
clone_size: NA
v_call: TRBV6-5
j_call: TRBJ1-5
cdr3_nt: TGTGCCAGCAGTACAGCTAGCAATCAGCCCCAGCATTTT
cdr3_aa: CASSTASNQPQHF

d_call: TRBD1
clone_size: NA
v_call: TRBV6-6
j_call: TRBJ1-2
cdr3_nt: TGTGCCAGCAGCAGACAGGGGGCGCAGGGCTACACCTTC
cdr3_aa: CASSRQGAQGYTF

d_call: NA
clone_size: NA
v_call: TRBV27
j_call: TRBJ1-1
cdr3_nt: TGTGCCAGCAGTCCCGGCAGGGTCACTGAAGCTTTCTTT
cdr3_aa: CASSPGRVTEAFF

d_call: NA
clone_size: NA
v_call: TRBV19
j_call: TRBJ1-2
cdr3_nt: TGTGCCAGTAGCGTGGTGAAACCGGGACATAAGAACTATGGCTACACCTTC
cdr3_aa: CASSVVKPGHKNYGYTF

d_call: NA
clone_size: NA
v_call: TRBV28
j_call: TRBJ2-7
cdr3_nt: TGTGCCAGCAGTACCAGGGTCTACGAGCAGTACTTC
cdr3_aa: CASSTRVYEQYF

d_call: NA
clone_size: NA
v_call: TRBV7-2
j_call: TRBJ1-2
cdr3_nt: TGTGCCAGCAGTCTTGGTGGGACTCAAGGTGGCTACACCTTC
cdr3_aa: CASSLGGTQGGYTF

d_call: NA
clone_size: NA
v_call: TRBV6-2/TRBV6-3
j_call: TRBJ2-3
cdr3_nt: TGTGCCAGCAGTTTTTTAGCGCTCGCTCCCACAGATACGCAGTATTTT
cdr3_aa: CASSFLALAPTDTQYF

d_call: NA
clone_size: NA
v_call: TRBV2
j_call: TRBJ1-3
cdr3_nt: TGTGCCAGCCTCTGGAGGGGCTTGACGAGCTCTGGAAACACCATATATTTT
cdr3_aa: CASLWRGLTSSGNTIYF

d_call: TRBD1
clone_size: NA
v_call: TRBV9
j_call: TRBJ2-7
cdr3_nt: TGTGCCAGCAGCGTAGGAGGGACAGTCTACGAGCAGTACTTC
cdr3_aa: CASSVGGTVYEQYF

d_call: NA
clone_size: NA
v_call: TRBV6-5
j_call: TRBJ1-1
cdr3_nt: TGTGCCAGCAGTTACACCCCGACAAGAAGAGAAGCTTTCTTT
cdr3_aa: CASSYTPTRREAFF

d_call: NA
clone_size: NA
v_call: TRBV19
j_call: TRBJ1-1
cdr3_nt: TGTGCCAGTAGTATAGAACTATGGGTCACTGAAGCTTTCTTT
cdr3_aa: CASSIELWVTEAFF

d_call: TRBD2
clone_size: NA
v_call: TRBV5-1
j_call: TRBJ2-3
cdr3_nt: TGCGCCAGCAGCTTGAACTCATACCCGGGAGGAGGCACAGATACGCAGTATTTT
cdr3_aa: CASSLNSYPGGGTDTQYF

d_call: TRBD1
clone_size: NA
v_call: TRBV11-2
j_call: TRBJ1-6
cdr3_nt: TGTGCCAGCACACAATCGGGGACAGCAAATTCACCCCTCCACTTT
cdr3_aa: CASTQSGTANSPLHF

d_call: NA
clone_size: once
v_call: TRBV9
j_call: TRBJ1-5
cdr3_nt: TGTGCCAGCAGCCCCGCTCGGGGGGACAATCAGCCCCAGCATTTT
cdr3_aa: CASSPARGDNQPQHF

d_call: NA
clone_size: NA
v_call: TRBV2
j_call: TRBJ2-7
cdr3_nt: TGTGCCAGCCCCGAGACGGCAGGGGACTACGAGCAGTACTTC
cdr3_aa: CASPETAGDYEQYF

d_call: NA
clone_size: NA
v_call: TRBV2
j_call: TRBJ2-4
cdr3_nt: TGTGCCAGCACCCTCCTGGGGGCGGCCAAAAACATTCAGTACTTC
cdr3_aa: CASTLLGAAKNIQYF

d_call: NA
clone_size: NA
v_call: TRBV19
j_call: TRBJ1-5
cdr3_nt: TGTGCCAGTAGTATACAAACAGAGAATCAGCCCCAGCATTTT
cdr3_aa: CASSIQTENQPQHF

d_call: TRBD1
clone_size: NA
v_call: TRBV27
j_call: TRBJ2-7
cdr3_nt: TGTGCCAGCAGTTTTACAGGGGACGAGCAGTACTTC
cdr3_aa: CASSFTGDEQYF

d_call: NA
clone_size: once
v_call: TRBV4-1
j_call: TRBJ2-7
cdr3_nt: TGCGCCAGCAGCCAAGCAGGCTACGAGCAGTACTTC
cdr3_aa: CASSQAGYEQYF

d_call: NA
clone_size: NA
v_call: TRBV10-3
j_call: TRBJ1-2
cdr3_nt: TGTGCCATCAGTGAGCGGAGCGGGGGATTAAATGGCTACACCTTC
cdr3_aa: CAISERSGGLNGYTF

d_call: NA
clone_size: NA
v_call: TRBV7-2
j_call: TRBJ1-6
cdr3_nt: TGTGCCAGCAGCGCGGGCAGGGGTTCCTATAATTCACCCCTCCACTTT
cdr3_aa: CASSAGRGSYNSPLHF

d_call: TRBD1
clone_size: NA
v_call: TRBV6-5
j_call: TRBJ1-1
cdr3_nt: TGTGCCAGCAGTTACACAGGGGCAAACACTGAAGCTTTCTTT
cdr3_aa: CASSYTGANTEAFF

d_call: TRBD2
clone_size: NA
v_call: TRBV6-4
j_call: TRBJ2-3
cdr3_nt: TGTGCCAGCAGTGAAAGCGGGGGGGCAGATACGCAGTATTTT
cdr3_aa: CASSESGGADTQYF

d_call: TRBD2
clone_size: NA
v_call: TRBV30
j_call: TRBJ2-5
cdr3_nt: TGTGCCTGGAGGGTCTTCGCGGGAGGGCAAGAGACCCAGTACTTC
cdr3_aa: CAWRVFAGGQETQYF

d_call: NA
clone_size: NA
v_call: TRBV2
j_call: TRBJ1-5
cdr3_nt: TGTGCCAGCAGTACAGGCCCGAGAGGATATAGCAATCAGCCCCAGCATTTT
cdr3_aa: CASSTGPRGYSNQPQHF

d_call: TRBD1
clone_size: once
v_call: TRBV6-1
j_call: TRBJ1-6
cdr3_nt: TGTGCCAGCAGTGAAGGACAGGGGGTGCTTAATTCACCCCTCCACTTT
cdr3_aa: CASSEGQGVLNSPLHF

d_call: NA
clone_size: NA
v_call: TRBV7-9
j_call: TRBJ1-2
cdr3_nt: TGTGCCAGCAGCACTCACTGGGGCTACACCTTC
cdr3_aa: CASSTHWGYTF

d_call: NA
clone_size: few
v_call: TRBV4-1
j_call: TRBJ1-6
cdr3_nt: TGCGCCAGCAGGACGGGCTCCTATAATTCACCCCTCCACTTT
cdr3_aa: CASRTGSYNSPLHF

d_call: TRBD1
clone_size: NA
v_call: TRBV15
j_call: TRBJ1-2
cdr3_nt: TGTGCCACCAGCAGAGCCCCGGGACAGCAATTGAACTATGGCTACACCTTC
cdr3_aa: CATSRAPGQQLNYGYTF